These 23 T cell receptor beta chains originate from one sample sequenced in a study of shared clonotypes between healthy human individuals. Generated by immunoSEQ multiplex PCR, the TCRdb table keeps only in-frame clones and is missing some. Among fewer than 1.8 million clones, just under 99% were seen once, and the ten largest hold over 0.3%. Sequenced sample: naive CD4+ T cells sorted from blood. Subset: CD45RA+ positively selected. These receptor sequences come from a man younger than 40 in good health.

This clone was observed a single time. The rearrangement links TRBV5-1 to TRBJ2-1; D is unclear. Germline-derived CDR1 and CDR2 are SGHRS and YFSETQ. The CDR3 spans 14 residues. V lost 0 bases and J 8 bases, leaving 12 bases between the germline ends. The CDR3 loop is CASSLAAASDEQFF. In DNA form, the CDR3 reads TGCGCCAGCAGCTTGGCGGCGGCTTCTGATGAGCAGTTCTTC.

V and J are TRBV6-6 and TRBJ2-1; 9 bases agree with TRBD2. CDR3 size: 13 residues. V dropped 5 bases and J dropped 9; count of bases not matched to a gene: 5. CDR1 MNHNY and CDR2 SVGAGI come from the germline V gene (reference sequence). The CDR3 DNA reads as TGTGCCAGCAGTCAAGCTAGCGGGGCTGAGCAGTTCTTC. This gives the protein CASSQASGAEQFF.

The chain employs TRBV28 and TRBJ2-7; 13 positions agree with TRBD2. The V gene's germline CDR1 is MDHEN and CDR2 SYDVKM. This CDR3 has 15 residues. V lost 6 bases and J lost 3; bases outside the gene matches: 5. CDR3: CASRLAGGRIYEQYF. The CDR3 region has the DNA TGTGCCAGCAGACTAGCGGGAGGGAGAATCTACGAGCAGTACTTC.

The chain employs TRBV5-1 and TRBJ2-5; TRBD1 matches 7 bases. CDR1 SGHRS and CDR2 YFSETQ come from the germline V gene. The length of the CDR3 is 13 residues. The ends lost 4 bases at V and 6 bases at J; junction bases unmatched: 6. The CDR3: CASSLNRGQTQYF. The CDR3 nucleotides are TGCGCCAGCAGCCTTAACAGGGGTCAGACCCAGTACTTC.

The V and J genes are TRBV5-1 and TRBJ2-1; 11 nucleotides match TRBD2. Germline V gene lookup returns CDR1 SGHRS and CDR2 YFSETQ. The CDR3 extends over 15 amino acids. J lost 7 bases, V lost 0 bases, and 3 bases had no gene match. CDR3 bases: TGCGCCAGCAGCTTGGCGACTAGCGGGATGAATGAGCAGTTCTTC. It yields the protein CASSLATSGMNEQFF. The complete variable domain, with remaining parts taken from reference TRBV5-1 and TRBJ2-1, reads KAGVTQTPRYLIKTRGQQVTLSCSPISGHRSVSWYQQTPGQGLQFLFEYFSETQRNKGNFPGRFSGRQFSNSRSEMNVSTLELGDSALYLCASSLATSGMNEQFFGPGTRLTVL.

In this sample, this clone turned up once. The chain employs TRBV6-5 and TRBJ2-2; no clear D gene. Germline-derived CDR1 and CDR2 are MNHEY and SVGAGI. With 7 bases removed from V and 5 bases from J, the gap between germline ends came to 17 bases. This CDR3 is 15 amino acids long. As DNA, the CDR3 is TGTGCCAGCAAGAGGCAGGCATTAAGAACCGGGGAGCTGTTTTTT. The encoded protein is CASKRQALRTGELFF.

This chain connects TRBV7-6 to TRBJ2-7, with TRBD1 identical over 9 bases. This CDR3 is built from 15 residues. Germline V gives CDR1 SGHVS, CDR2 FNYEAQ. Germline trimming cut 1 base from V and 5 bases from J; bases unmatched to any gene: 6. The CDR3: CASSLESRTGDEQYF. The CDR3 bases are TGTGCCAGCAGCTTAGAGTCCAGGACAGGGGACGAGCAGTACTTC.

CDR3 sequence (DNA): TGCAGCGTTCAGACCTACGAGCAGTACTTC. This codes for CSVQTYEQYF. This sequence joins TRBV29-1 and TRBJ2-7; D unresolved. The CDR3 loop spans 10 amino acids. Trimming shortened V by 5 bases and J by 2 bases, and 4 bases separated the two germline ends. Per the germline V gene, CDR1 is SQVTM and CDR2 is ANQGSEA.

CDR3 bases: TGTGCCAGCAGCTTCAGTCTCGGCAGTAACACTGAAGCTTTCTTT. It specifies CASSFSLGSNTEAFF. V is TRBV7-2 and J is TRBJ1-1, with D uncertain. CDR3 size: 15 residues. Per the germline V gene, CDR1 is SGHTA and CDR2 is FQGNSA. The germline V and J ends were trimmed by 3 bases and 2 bases, with 13 bases remaining between them.

The chain couples TRBV15 to TRBJ1-5; D ambiguous. Germline CDR1 and CDR2: LNHNV and YYDKDF (reference sequence). Between the trimmed V and J ends, which lost 6 bases and 3 bases, there was a span of 15 bases. This CDR3 has 15 residues. The CDR3 region is CATRRESLNNQPQHF. In DNA form, the CDR3 reads TGTGCCACCAGGAGGGAGAGTTTGAACAATCAGCCCCAGCATTTT.

The chain joins TRBV6-5 to TRBJ1-2, with TRBD1 as a possible D gene (5 bases). The CDR3 extends over 13 amino acids. Germline CDR1 MNHEY, CDR2 SVGAGI. V lost 2 bases and J 4 bases, leaving 8 bases between the germline ends. The CDR3 nucleotides read TGTGCCAGCAGTTACGGACACTCCTATGGCTACACCTTC. As protein: CASSYGHSYGYTF.

The chain has TRBV5-1 and TRBJ2-2, with D unclear. This CDR3 is built from 17 residues. V was cut by 0 bases and J by 0 bases, with 12 bases left in between. Germline lookup yields CDR1 SGHRS and CDR2 YFSETQ. CDR3 loop: CASSLAPEVANTGELFF. The DNA of the CDR3 is TGCGCCAGCAGCTTGGCCCCTGAGGTAGCGAACACCGGGGAGCTGTTTTTT.

The chain is built from TRBV9 and TRBJ2-3; 7 positions match TRBD2. The CDR3 has 16 amino acids. Unmatched junction bases numbered 8, after V lost 0 bases and J lost 4 bases. Germline V gene sequence: CDR1 SGDLS, CDR2 YYNGEE. CDR3 in amino acids: CASSVGGGSRPDTQYF. The CDR3 coding sequence is TGTGCCAGCAGCGTAGGGGGCGGGAGTCGGCCAGATACGCAGTATTTT. The whole variable domain, remainder taken from reference TRBV9 and TRBJ2-3, is DSGVTQTPKHLITATGQRVTLRCSPRSGDLSVYWYQQSLDQGLQFLIQYYNGEERAKGNILERFSAQQFPDLHSELNLSSLELGDSALYFCASSVGGGSRPDTQYFGPGTRLTVL.

This rearrangement joins TRBV7-2 to TRBJ2-1; D is perhaps TRBD1 or TRBD2 (6 bases each). Germline-derived CDR1 and CDR2 are SGHTA and FQGNSA. Trimming shortened V by 3 bases and J by 3 bases, and 12 bases separated the two germline ends. This CDR3 contains 15 residues. The CDR3 DNA follows: TGTGCCAGCAGCTTGGGGGGCACGGGCTACAATGAGCAGTTCTTC. It encodes CASSLGGTGYNEQFF.

The chain couples TRBV11-2 to TRBJ2-7, with D unclear. The CDR3 spans 14 residues. V lost 6 bases and J lost 3, with 15 bases in between. Germline assignment: CDR1 SGHAT and CDR2 FQNNGV. DNA of the CDR3: TGTGCCAGCAGTAAGACTTCGACATTCTACGAGCAGTACTTC. The encoded protein is CASSKTSTFYEQYF.

The chain recombines TRBV29-1 with TRBJ2-5, with D tentatively TRBD1 (6 bases). Germline V gene lookup returns CDR1 SQVTM and CDR2 ANQGSEA. Trimming shortened V by 6 bases and J by 1 base, and 15 bases separated the two germline ends. This CDR3 is built from 14 residues. The CDR3 DNA reads as TGCAGCGTGGTTACTCGGACAGCCCAAGAGACCCAGTACTTC. Translated, it gives CSVVTRTAQETQYF.

V is TRBV18 and J is TRBJ2-5; 12 bases align to TRBD2. The CDR3 length is 17 residues. CDR1 is KGHSH and CDR2 is LQKENI in the germline V gene. Trimming cost V 2 bases and J 2 bases; bases outside gene matches: 6. The CDR3 region is CASSPSLGLAGQETQYF. As DNA, the CDR3 is TGTGCCAGCTCACCATCCTTAGGACTAGCGGGACAAGAGACCCAGTACTTC.

The chain employs TRBV28 and TRBJ2-1; D gene unclear. There are 12 residues in the CDR3. Germline CDR1 reads MDHEN; CDR2 reads SYDVKM. V was trimmed by 7 bases and J by 5 bases, leaving 9 bases between them. CDR3 amino acids: CASIGVNNEQFF. CDR3 in DNA: TGTGCCAGCATTGGGGTAAACAATGAGCAGTTCTTC.

The V call is TRBV18, the J call TRBJ1-3; weak D call: TRBD1 (6 bases). The CDR3 has 17 amino acids. Trimming shortened V by 3 bases and J by 4 bases, and 19 bases separated the two germline ends. Germline V gives CDR1 KGHSH, CDR2 LQKENI. The CDR3 here is CASSPRTERVAGNTIYF. DNA for the CDR3: TGTGCCAGCTCACCGAGGACAGAGAGGGTGGCAGGAAACACCATATATTTT.

This rearrangement joins TRBV28 to TRBJ1-2; 7 bases match TRBD1. The CDR3 length is 18 residues. Germline CDR1 reads MDHEN; CDR2 reads SYDVKM. V shed 3 bases and J 2 bases; nucleotides not matched to a gene: 15. DNA for the CDR3: TGTGCCAGCAGTTTGAGGAGGGGAGCCCGGGGACAGAACTATGGCTACACCTTC. This sequence encodes CASSLRRGARGQNYGYTF.

DNA for the CDR3: TGTGCCAGCAGTTACTCGGGGCCCTCCTACGAGCAGTACTTC. It codes for CASSYSGPSYEQYF. The chain has TRBV6-5 and TRBJ2-7; TRBD1 might be the D (5 bases). The V end was cut by 0 bases, the J end by 0 bases, with 6 bases between. Germline-derived CDR1 and CDR2 are MNHEY and SVGAGI. The CDR3 runs to 14 residues.

This clone occurred once. The rearrangement uses TRBV2 and TRBJ1-3; a possible D gene is TRBD1 (6 bases). CDR3 length equals 16 residues. Germline CDR1 and CDR2: SNHLY and FYNNEI. The V gene lost 5 bases and the J gene lost 0 bases, with 14 bases spanning the gap. The CDR3 protein is CASSIGTHNSGNTIYF. CDR3 DNA sequence: TGTGCCAGCAGTATCGGGACACATAACTCTGGAAACACCATATATTTT.

In this sample, this clone turned up once. The chain carries TRBV2 and TRBJ2-2, with a possible D match to TRBD1 (6 bases). V was cut by 6 bases and J by 6 bases, with 11 bases left in between. Germline values: CDR1 SNHLY, CDR2 FYNNEI. The CDR3 spans 13 residues. CDR3 nucleotides: TGTGCCAGCAGGCTGGGGGCGTCCGGGGAGCTGTTTTTT. Translated, it gives CASRLGASGELFF.